This T cell receptor (beta chain) comes out of a study of shared clonotypes between healthy human individuals. Study context: The study enrolled a couple of women and a few men aged 18 to 49.

Generated by immunoSEQ multiplex PCR, the TCRdb table keeps only in-frame clones and is missing some. The sample holds approximately 2,200,000 clones, 93% seen once. This CDR3 contains 13 residues. V was cut by 6 bases and J by 6 bases, with 11 bases left in between. The germline V gene encodes CDR1 SGHTA and CDR2 FQGTGA. CD8 cells classed as naive were CD45RO-negative and positively selected for CCR7, excluding terminally differentiated effector memory CD45RA+ cells. The donor cohort consisted entirely of Caucasian adults residing in Nashville, Tennessee. The V gene is TRBV7-3, the J gene TRBJ2-2; possible D gene TRBD2, 6 bases. This receptor was identified in a man aged 18 to 29 in good health. Some clones in this sample may be carry-over from other donors' samples. Sequenced: naive CD8+ T cells from PBMCs. The CDR3 is CASSPSGAGELFF. The DNA for the CDR3 is TGTGCCAGCAGTCCTTCGGGAGCCGGGGAGCTGTTTTTT.